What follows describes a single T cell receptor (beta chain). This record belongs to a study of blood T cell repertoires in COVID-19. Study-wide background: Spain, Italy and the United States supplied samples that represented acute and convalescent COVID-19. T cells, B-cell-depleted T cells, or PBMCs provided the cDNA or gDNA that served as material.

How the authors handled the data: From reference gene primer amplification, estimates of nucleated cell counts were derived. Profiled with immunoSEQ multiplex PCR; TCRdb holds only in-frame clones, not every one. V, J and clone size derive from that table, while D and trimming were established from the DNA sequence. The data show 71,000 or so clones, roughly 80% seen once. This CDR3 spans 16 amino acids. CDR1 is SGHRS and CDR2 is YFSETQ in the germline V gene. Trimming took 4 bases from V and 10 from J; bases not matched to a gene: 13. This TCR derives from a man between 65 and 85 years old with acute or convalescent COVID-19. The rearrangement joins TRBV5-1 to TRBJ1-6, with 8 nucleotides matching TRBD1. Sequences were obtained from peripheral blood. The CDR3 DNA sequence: TGCGCCAGCAGCGAAACGACAGGGGTCGGTAACTCACCCCTCCACTTT. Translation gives CASSETTGVGNSPLHF.